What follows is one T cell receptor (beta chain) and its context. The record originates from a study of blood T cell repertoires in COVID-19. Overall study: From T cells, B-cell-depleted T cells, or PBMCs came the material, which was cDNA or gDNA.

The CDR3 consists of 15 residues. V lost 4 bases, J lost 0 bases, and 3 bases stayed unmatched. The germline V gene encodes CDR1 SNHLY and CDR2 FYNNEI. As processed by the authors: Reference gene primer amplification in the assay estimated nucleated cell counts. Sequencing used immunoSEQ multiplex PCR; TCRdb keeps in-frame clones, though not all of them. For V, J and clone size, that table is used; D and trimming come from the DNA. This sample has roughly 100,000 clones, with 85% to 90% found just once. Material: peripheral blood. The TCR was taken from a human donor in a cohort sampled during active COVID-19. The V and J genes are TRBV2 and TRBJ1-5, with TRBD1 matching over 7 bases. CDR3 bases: TGTGCCAGCAGTGGAGGGGGCATTAGCAATCAGCCCCAGCATTTT. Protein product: CASSGGGISNQPQHF. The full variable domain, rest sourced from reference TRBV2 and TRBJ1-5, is EPEVTQTPSHQVTQMGQEVILRCVPISNHLYFYWYRQILGQKVEFLVSFYNNEISEKSEIFDDQFSVERPDGSNFTLKIRSTKLEDSAMYFCASSGGGISNQPQHFGDGTRLSIL.